The clone carrying this T cell receptor (beta chain) showed up just a few times. The antigen is undetermined. The germline V gene has CDR1 KGHSH and CDR2 LQKENI. The CDR3 length is 15 residues. The germline V and J ends were trimmed by 2 bases and 6 bases, with 14 bases remaining between them. Produced via immunoSEQ multiplex PCR; TCRdb's table is partial and in-frame only. The sample consists of 150,000 to 200,000 clones, approximately 86% of them appearing once. This sample is part of a study of cytomegalovirus exposure and HLA in healthy donors. Points from the study as a whole: Cytomegalovirus-associated TCR beta chains were listed, numbering under 200. A few CMV-associated chains proved CMV antigen-specific in vitro.

What was sequenced was PBMCs. This receptor was taken from a man between 18 and 29 years old in good health and CMV-seropositive. V and J are TRBV18 and TRBJ1-5; D remains ambiguous. CDR3 loop: CASSPTGRMGQPQHF. The CDR3 nucleotides read TGTGCCAGCTCACCAACGGGGAGAATGGGTCAGCCCCAGCATTTT.